The rows below give T cell receptor beta chains drawn from one sample of a study of blood T cell repertoires in COVID-19. Repertoires were generated with immunoSEQ multiplex PCR, while TCRdb's copy carries only in-frame clones and drops some. The table includes roughly 150,000 clones, more than 75% detected once. Sample: peripheral blood. These TCRs come from a woman at least 80 years old with COVID-19, enrolled during active disease. CDR3s leave out the opening cysteine and the closing phenylalanine or tryptophan. D genes are given only for firm matches.

j_call d_call v_call cdr3_aa
TRBJ2-7 TRBD1 TRBV11-1 ASSLAGTGGWEQY
TRBJ1-1 NA TRBV19 ASSGGLNTEAF
TRBJ2-3 NA TRBV12-3/TRBV12-4 ASSSGVSDTQY
TRBJ2-7 TRBD2 TRBV5-1 ASSFGTSGRAHEQY
TRBJ2-2 TRBD1 TRBV28 ASSPPGTVRPGELF
TRBJ2-3 TRBD2 TRBV9 ASSVVTGGATDTQY
TRBJ2-5 TRBD2 TRBV9 ASSVTSGGRQETQY
TRBJ2-3 TRBD1 TRBV28 ASSLSQGHTDTQY
TRBJ2-1 TRBD2 TRBV7-9 ASTLWPRGTRGAFREQF
TRBJ2-6 NA TRBV5-6 ASNPRGRVGSGANVLT